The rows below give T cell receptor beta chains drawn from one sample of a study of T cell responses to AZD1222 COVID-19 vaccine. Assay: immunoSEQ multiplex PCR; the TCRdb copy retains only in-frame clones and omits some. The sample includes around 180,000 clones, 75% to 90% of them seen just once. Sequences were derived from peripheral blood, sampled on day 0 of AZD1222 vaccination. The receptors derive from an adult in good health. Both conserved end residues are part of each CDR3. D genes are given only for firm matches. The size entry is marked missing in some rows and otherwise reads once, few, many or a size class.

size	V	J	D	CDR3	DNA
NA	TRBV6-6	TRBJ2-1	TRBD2	CASSYSIAGDEQFF	TGTGCCAGCAGTTACTCGATAGCGGGGGATGAGCAGTTCTTC
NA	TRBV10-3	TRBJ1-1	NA	CATQTTENTEAFF	TGTGCCACCCAGACAACAGAGAACACTGAAGCTTTCTTT
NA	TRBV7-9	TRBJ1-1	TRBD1	CASSLTGGGGTEAFF	TGTGCCAGCAGCCTAACAGGGGGCGGAGGCACTGAAGCTTTCTTT
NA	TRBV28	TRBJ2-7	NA	CASLGDEQYF	TGTGCCAGCCTAGGGGACGAGCAGTACTTC
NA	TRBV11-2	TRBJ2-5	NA	CASSLEAPGQSVTQYF	TGTGCCAGCAGCTTAGAAGCTCCTGGACAGTCTGTAACCCAGTACTTC
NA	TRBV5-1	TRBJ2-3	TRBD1	CASSLGTGTDTQYF	TGCGCCAGCAGCTTGGGGACAGGGACAGATACGCAGTATTTT
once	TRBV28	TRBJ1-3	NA	CASSFSSGNTIYF	TGTGCCAGCAGTTTTTCATCTGGAAACACCATATATTTT
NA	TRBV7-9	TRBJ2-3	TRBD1	CASSLRGPADTQYF	TGTGCCAGCAGCTTGAGGGGGCCGGCAGATACGCAGTATTTT
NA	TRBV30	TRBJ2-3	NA	CAWSVRPRASTDTQYF	TGTGCCTGGAGTGTAAGGCCTAGAGCTAGCACAGATACGCAGTATTTT
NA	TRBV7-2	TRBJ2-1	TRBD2	CASSSRVAGGLNEQFF	TGTGCCAGCAGCTCTAGGGTAGCGGGAGGGCTCAATGAGCAGTTCTTC
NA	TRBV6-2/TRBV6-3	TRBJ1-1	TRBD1	CASSTTRDRGWNTEAFF	TGTGCCAGCAGTACGACCCGGGACAGGGGATGGAACACTGAAGCTTTCTTT
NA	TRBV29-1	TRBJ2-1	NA	CSVDNRESNEQFF	TGCAGCGTTGATAACAGGGAAAGCAATGAGCAGTTCTTC
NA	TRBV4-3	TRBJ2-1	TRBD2	CASSQDSSGRRDEQFF	TGCGCCAGCAGCCAAGATTCTAGCGGGAGGCGGGATGAGCAGTTCTTC
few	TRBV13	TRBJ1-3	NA	CASSLVAGTGNTIYF	TGTGCCAGCAGCTTAGTTGCAGGAACTGGAAACACCATATATTTT
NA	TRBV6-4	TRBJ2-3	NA	CASSVNYRLGDTQYF	TGTGCCAGCAGTGTAAACTACAGGCTCGGTGATACGCAGTATTTT
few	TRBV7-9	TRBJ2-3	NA	CASQGSGRVTQYF	TGTGCCAGCCAGGGGTCGGGCCGGGTTACGCAGTATTTT